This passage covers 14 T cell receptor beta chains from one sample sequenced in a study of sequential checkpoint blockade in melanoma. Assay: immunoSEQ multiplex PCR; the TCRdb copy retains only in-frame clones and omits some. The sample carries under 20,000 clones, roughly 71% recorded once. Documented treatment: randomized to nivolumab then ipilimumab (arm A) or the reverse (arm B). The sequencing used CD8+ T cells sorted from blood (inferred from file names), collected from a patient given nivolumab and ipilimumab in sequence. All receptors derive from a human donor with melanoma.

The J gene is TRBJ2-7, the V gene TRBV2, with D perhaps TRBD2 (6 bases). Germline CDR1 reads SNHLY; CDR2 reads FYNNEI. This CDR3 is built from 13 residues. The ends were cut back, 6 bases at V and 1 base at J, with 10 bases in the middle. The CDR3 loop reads CASSSGLSYEQYF. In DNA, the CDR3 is TGTGCCAGCAGCTCGGGACTTTCCTACGAGCAGTACTTC. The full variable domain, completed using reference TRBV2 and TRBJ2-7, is EPEVTQTPSHQVTQMGQEVILRCVPISNHLYFYWYRQILGQKVEFLVSFYNNEISEKSEIFDDQFSVERPDGSNFTLKIRSTKLEDSAMYFCASSSGLSYEQYFGPGTRLTVT.

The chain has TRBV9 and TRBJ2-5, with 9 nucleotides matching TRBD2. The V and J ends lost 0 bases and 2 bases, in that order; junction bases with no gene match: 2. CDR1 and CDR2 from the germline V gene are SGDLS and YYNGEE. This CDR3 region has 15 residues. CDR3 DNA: TGTGCCAGCAGCGTAGTTAGCGGGAGACAAGAGACCCAGTACTTC. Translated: CASSVVSGRQETQYF.

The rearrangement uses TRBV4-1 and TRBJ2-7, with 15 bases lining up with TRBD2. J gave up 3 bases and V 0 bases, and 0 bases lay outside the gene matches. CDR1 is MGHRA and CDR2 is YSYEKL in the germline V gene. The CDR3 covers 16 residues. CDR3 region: CASSQEGLAGGYEQYF. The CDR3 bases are TGCGCCAGCAGCCAAGAGGGACTAGCGGGGGGCTACGAGCAGTACTTC.

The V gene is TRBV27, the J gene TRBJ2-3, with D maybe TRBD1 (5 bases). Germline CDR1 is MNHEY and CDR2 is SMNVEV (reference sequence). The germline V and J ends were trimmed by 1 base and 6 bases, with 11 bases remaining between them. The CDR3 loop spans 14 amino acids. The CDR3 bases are TGTGCCAGCAGTTTATATGGGGCAGGCGATACGCAGTATTTT. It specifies CASSLYGAGDTQYF.

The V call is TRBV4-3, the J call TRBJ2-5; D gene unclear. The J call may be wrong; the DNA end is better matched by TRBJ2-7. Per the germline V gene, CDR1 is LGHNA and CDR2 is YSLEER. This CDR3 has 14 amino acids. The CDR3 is CASSQVGSSYEQYF. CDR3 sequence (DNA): TGCGCCAGCAGCCAAGTCGGGTCTTCCTACGAGCAGTACTTC.

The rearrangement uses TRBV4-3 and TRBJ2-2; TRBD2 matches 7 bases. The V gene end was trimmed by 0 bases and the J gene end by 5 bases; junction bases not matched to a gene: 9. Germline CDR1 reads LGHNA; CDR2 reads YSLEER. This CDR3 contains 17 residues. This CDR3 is CASSQDGGELGTGELFF. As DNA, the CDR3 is TGCGCCAGCAGCCAAGATGGGGGGGAGCTAGGGACCGGGGAGCTGTTTTTT.

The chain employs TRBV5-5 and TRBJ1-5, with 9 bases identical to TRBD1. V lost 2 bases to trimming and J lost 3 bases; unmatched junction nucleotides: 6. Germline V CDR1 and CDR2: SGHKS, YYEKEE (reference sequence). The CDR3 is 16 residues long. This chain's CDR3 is CASSLGTGQFNQPQHF. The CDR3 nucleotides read TGTGCCAGCAGCTTAGGGACAGGGCAATTCAATCAGCCCCAGCATTTT. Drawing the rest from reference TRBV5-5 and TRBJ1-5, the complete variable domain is DAGVTQSPTHLIKTRGQQVTLRCSPISGHKSVSWYQQVLGQGPQFIFQYYEKEERGRGNFPDRFSARQFPNYSSELNVNALLLGDSALYLCASSLGTGQFNQPQHFGDGTRLSIL.

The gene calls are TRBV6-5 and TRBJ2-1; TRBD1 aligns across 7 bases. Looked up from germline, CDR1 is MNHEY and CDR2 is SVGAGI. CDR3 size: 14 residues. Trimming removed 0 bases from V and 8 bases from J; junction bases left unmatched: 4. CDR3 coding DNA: TGTGCCAGCAGTTACTCGCGACAGGGTGATGAGCAGTTCTTC. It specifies CASSYSRQGDEQFF.

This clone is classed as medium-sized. The CDR3 is CASSSAGGSNQETQYF. CDR3 bases: TGCGCCAGCAGCTCCGCAGGGGGGTCAAACCAAGAGACCCAGTACTTC. The J gene is TRBJ2-5, the V gene TRBV4-1; a weak D match, TRBD1 (7 bases). The CDR3 is 16 amino acids. V dropped 5 bases and J dropped 0 bases, with 16 bases sitting between them. Germline loops: CDR1 MGHRA, CDR2 YSYEKL.

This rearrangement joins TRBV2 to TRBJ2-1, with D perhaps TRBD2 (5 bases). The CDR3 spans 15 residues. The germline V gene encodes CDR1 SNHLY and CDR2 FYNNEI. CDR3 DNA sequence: TGTGGCCAGTCGGGAAAAGAAACCTCCTACAATGAGCAGTTCTTC. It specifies CGQSGKETSYNEQFF.

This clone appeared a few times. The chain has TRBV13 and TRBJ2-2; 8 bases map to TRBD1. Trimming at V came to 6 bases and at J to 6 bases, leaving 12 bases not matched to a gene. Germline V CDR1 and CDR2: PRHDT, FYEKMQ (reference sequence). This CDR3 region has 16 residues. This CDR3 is CASSPSGQGLPGELFF. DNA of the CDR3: TGTGCCAGCAGTCCCTCCGGACAGGGACTCCCCGGGGAGCTGTTTTTT.

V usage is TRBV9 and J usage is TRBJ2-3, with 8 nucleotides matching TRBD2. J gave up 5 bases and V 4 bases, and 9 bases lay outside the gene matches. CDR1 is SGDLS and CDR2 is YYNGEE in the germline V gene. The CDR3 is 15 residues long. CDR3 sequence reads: CASSPVGGGLDTQYF. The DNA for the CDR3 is TGTGCCAGCAGCCCAGTGGGCGGGGGGTTAGATACGCAGTATTTT.

The CDR3 DNA sequence: TGTGCCAGCATCGGGACTAGCGGAGATACGCAGTATTTT. Translating it yields CASIGTSGDTQYF. The chain carries TRBV5-4 and TRBJ2-3, with 11 nucleotides matching TRBD2. J was trimmed by 5 bases and V by 6 bases; bases with no gene match: 2. Germline V gene data show CDR1 as SGHNT and CDR2 as YYREEE (reference sequence). This CDR3 region has 13 residues.

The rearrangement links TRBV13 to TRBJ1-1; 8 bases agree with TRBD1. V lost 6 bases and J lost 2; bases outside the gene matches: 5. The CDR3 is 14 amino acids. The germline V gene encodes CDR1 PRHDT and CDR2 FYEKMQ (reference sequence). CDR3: CASRDRAGNTEAFF. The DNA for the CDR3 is TGTGCCAGCAGGGACAGGGCTGGAAACACTGAAGCTTTCTTT.